This T cell receptor beta chain was recorded in a study of control samples from healthy donors and cancer patients (dated by TCRdb to the early 2020s). The library relied on the immunoSEQ multiplex PCR assay. TCRdb's version of the immuneACCESS table is confined to in-frame rearrangements and falls short of the full clone set. An unresolved V gene accounts for under half of the shortfall where checked; the remainder is of unknown origin. The sample table contains about 160,000 clones; only one count was recorded for about 90% of them. More than 10% of the sample lies in the top ten. On this clone itself: Its antigen remains undetermined. No base quality information exists; no much larger clone differs at one position.

Sequences were obtained from blood. The sequence came from a man under 40 in good health.

At the DNA level, the sequence is TGTGCCAGCAGTTTATGGGACGGCTCCTACGAGCAGTACTTC. Translation gives CASSLWDGSYEQYF. Recombination connected TRBV27 to TRBJ2-7; the D call could be TRBD1 or TRBD2, with each sharing 5 bases. The cysteine opens and the phenylalanine closes a CDR3 of 14 amino acids. The retained sequence is limited to the CDR3, 42 bases, with the frame set at the first base. The CDR1 and CDR2 encoded by the germline V gene (reference sequence) are MNHEY and SMNVEV. V is cut by 1 base and J by 0 bases, and the space between the germline ends is 7 bases.